The clone carrying this TCR beta chain was counted a single time. The sample is drawn from a study of blood T cell repertoires in COVID-19. Study as a whole: T cells, B-cell-depleted T cells, or PBMCs provided the cDNA or gDNA that served as material.

In the authors' workflow: Nucleated cell number was recorded as an estimate derived from reference gene primer amplification. Method: immunoSEQ multiplex PCR; TCRdb's copy keeps in-frame clones and lacks some. Clonal size and the V and J genes are those of that table, whereas D and trimming came from the DNA. The sample yields some 170,000 clones, roughly 86% seen once. This CDR3 is 14 amino acids long. Germline CDR1 is SGHRS and CDR2 is YFSETQ. The J segment lost 1 base and the V segment lost 4 bases, leaving 4 bases of the junction unmatched. This TCR came from an older woman who had recovered from COVID-19. The rearrangement links TRBV5-1 to TRBJ2-5; TRBD2 agrees at 7 bases. The sample was peripheral blood. CDR3 sequence: CASSTAGFQETQYF. Written as DNA, the CDR3 is TGCGCCAGCAGCACAGCGGGGTTCCAAGAGACCCAGTACTTC.